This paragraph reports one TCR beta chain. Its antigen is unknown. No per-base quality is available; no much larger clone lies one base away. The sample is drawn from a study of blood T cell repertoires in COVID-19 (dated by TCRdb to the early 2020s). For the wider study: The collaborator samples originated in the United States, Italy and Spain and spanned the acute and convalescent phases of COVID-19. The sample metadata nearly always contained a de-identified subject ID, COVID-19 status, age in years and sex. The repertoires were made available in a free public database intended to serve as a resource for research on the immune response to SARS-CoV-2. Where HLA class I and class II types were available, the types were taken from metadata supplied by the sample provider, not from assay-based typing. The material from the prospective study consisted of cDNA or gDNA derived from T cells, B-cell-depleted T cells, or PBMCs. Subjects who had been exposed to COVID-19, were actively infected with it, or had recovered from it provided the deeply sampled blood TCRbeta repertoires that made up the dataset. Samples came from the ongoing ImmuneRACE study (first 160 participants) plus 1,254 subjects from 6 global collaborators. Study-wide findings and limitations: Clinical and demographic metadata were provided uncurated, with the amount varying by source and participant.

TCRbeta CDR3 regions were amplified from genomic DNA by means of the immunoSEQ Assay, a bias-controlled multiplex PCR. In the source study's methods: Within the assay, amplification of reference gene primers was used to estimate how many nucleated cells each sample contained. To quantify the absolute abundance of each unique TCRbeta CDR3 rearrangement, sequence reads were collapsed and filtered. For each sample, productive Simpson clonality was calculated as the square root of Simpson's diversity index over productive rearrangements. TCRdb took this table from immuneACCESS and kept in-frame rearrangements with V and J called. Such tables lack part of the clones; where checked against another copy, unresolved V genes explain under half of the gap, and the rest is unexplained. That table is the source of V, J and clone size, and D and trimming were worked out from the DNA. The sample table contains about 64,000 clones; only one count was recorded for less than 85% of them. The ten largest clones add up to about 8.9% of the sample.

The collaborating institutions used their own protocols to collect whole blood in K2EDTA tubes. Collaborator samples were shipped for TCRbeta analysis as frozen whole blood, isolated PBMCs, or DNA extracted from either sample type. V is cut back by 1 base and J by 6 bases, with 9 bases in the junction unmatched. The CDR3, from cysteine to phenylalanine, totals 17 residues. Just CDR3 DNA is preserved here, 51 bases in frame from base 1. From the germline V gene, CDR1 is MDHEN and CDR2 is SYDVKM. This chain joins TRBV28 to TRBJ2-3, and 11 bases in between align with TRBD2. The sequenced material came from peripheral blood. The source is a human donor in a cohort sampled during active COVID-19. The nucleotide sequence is TGTGCCAGCAGTTTATCAAGACTAGCGGGAATTGCGGATACGCAGTATTTT. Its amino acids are CASSLSRLAGIADTQYF.